This T cell receptor beta chain originates from a study of regulatory T cells in long-lasting Graves disease. Points from the study as a whole: TCR diversity was lower in persistent Graves' patients (versus newly diagnosed ones).

This clonotype was counted between two and nine times. Its target is not known. An end of the junction differs from the germline gene, which may be a read error. Libraries of TCR beta came from iRepertoire HTBI primers plus Arm-PCR of CDR3 regions. TCRdb processed the multiplex PCR reads anew with MiXCR; each CDR3 protein has one entry. Of over 350,000 distinct CDR3 sequences in the sample, 14% are singletons; the top ten hold approximately 19%. The CDR3 totals 15 residues. Per the germline V gene, CDR1 is SEHNR and CDR2 is FQNEAQ (reference sequence). Time point noted: newly diagnosed GD, antithyroid drugs for less than 3 months. Extracted PBMC RNA gave rise to the TCR library. The sample also formed part of further work on T cells in Graves' hyperthyroidism and ophthalmopathy. Per that paper: RT-PCR in the first round (using the HTBI primer set) targeted the TCR CDR3.

Sample: peripheral blood mononuclear cells (PBMCs), taken at new diagnosis, from a patient treated with antithyroid drugs. The chain combines TRBV7-9 with TRBJ2-2; D is possibly TRBD2 (6 bases). The receptor comes from a woman aged 45-59 years with Graves disease. The CDR3 nucleotides read TGTGCCGGCAGTCCCCGGGAGACTAACACCGGGGAGCTGTTTTTT. Translation: CAGSPRETNTGELFF.